This T cell receptor (beta chain) was retrieved from a study of blood T cell repertoires in COVID-19 (dated by TCRdb to the early 2020s). With respect to the entire study: Collaborator samples came from the United States, Italy and Spain and covered acute and convalescent phases of COVID-19. The repertoires were made available in a free public database intended to serve as a resource for research on the immune response to SARS-CoV-2. Sample metadata almost always included a de-identified subject ID, COVID-19 status, age in years and sex. The dataset comprised deeply sampled blood TCRbeta repertoires from subjects exposed to, actively infected with, or recovered from COVID-19. The prospective study material was composed of cDNA or gDNA derived from T cells, B-cell-depleted T cells, or PBMCs. Samples were obtained from the ongoing ImmuneRACE study (first 160 participants) and from over 1,000 subjects provided by 6 global collaborators. HLA class I and class II types, where available, came from metadata supplied by the sample provider rather than from assay-based typing.

TCRbeta CDR3 regions were amplified from genomic DNA using the immunoSEQ Assay, a bias-controlled multiplex PCR. The authors' analysis ran thus. The number of nucleated cells in each sample was estimated from the amplification of reference gene primers within the assay. To quantify the absolute abundance of each unique TCRbeta CDR3 rearrangement, sequence reads were collapsed and filtered. For each sample, productive Simpson clonality was calculated by taking the square root of Simpson's diversity index across productive rearrangements. The clones in this table, taken by TCRdb from immuneACCESS, are in-frame only. Not every clone is retained; where verified, under half of the shortfall comes from an unresolved V gene, and the cause of the rest is unknown. V, J and clone size reflect that table, while D and trimming were determined from the DNA. This sample has around 140,000 clones in its table, and about 91% of those were observed once. Of the sample, 10% is held by the ten largest clones.

As for this clone: The clone's antigen remains unknown. Base qualities are not at hand, and no much larger clone is one base apart.

Broad study findings and their caveats: The quantity of clinical and demographic metadata differed by source and by participant and was supplied without curation.

The collaborating institutions used their own protocols to collect whole blood in K2EDTA tubes. Collaborator samples were shipped for TCRbeta analysis as frozen whole blood, isolated PBMCs, or DNA extracted from either sample type. V gives up 8 bases and J gives up 1 base, and the segment between their germline ends measures 6 bases. Measured from the cysteine to the phenylalanine, the CDR3 is 12 residues long. The kept DNA is CDR3 alone, 36 bases in frame from the first base. The sequenced sample consisted of peripheral blood. The sequence was collected from a man aged 50 to 59 with acute or convalescent COVID-19. Recombination linked TRBV12-3 or TRBV12-4 to TRBJ2-1, with the D gene not clear enough to name. The CDR3 region has the sequence CASRTSYNEQFF. The DNA sequence is TGTGCCAGCCGCACTTCCTACAATGAGCAGTTCTTC.